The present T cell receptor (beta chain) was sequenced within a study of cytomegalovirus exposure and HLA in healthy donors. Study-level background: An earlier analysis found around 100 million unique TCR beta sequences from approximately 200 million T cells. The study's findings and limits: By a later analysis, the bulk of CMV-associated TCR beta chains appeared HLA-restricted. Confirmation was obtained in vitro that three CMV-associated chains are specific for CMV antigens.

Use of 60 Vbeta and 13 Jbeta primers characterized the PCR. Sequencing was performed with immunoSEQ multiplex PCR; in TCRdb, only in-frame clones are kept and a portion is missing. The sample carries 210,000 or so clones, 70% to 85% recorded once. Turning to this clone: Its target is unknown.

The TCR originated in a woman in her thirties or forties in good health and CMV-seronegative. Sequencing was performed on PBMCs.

CDR3 DNA sequence: TGTGCCAGCAGCCAAGACAGGGGATATAATCAGCCCCAGCATTTT. Translation gives CASSQDRGYNQPQHF. The chain has TRBV4-2 and TRBJ1-5, with D possibly TRBD1 on 6 matching bases. The germline gives CDR1 LGHNA, CDR2 YNFKEQ. This CDR3 contains 15 residues. V was cut by 0 bases and J by 4 bases, with 10 bases left in between.